The 17 T cell receptor beta chains given below trace back to one sample, sequenced in a study of blood T cell repertoires in COVID-19. Profiled with immunoSEQ multiplex PCR; TCRdb holds only in-frame clones, not every one. Seen here are some 500,000 clones, approximately 88% observed once, and the top ten hold 7.8%. Material for sequencing was peripheral blood. These receptors all stem from a woman aged 45 to 65 with COVID-19, enrolled during active disease.

This chain uses TRBV28 with TRBJ1-5; 7 bases agree with TRBD1. In germline, CDR1 is MDHEN, CDR2 SYDVKM. This CDR3 is built from 15 residues. V lost 8 bases to trimming and J lost 0 bases; unmatched junction nucleotides: 7. The CDR3 DNA reads TGTGCCAGCCTCGACAGGGATTATAGCAATCAGCCCCAGCATTTT. It translates to CASLDRDYSNQPQHF.

This rearrangement joins TRBV6-5 to TRBJ1-2; D gene ambiguous. CDR1 and CDR2 (germline): MNHEY, SVGAGI. V lost 7 bases and J 5 bases, leaving 17 bases between the germline ends. This CDR3 has 14 amino acids. The CDR3 bases are TGTGCCAGCATCCCGACACGGGGTCAGTATGGCTACACCTTC. This codes for CASIPTRGQYGYTF.

This rearrangement joins TRBV9 to TRBJ2-5, with 10 bases lining up with TRBD1. With V trimmed by 3 bases and J by 5 bases, 7 bases remained unmatched. Germline V gives CDR1 SGDLS, CDR2 YYNGEE. The CDR3 extends over 15 amino acids. CDR3 sequence reads: CASSDGQGVWETQYF. CDR3 bases: TGTGCCAGCAGCGACGGACAGGGGGTTTGGGAGACCCAGTACTTC.

The chain recombines TRBV19 with TRBJ1-5; TRBD1 might be the D (5 bases). This CDR3 is built from 14 residues. The germline gives CDR1 LNHDA, CDR2 SQIVND (reference sequence). Trimming removed 2 bases from V and 3 bases from J, with 8 bases in between. CDR3 in DNA: TGTGCCAGTAGTATAAAGGGGTACAATCAGCCCCAGCATTTT. Protein product: CASSIKGYNQPQHF.

This rearrangement joins TRBV18 to TRBJ2-7; perhaps TRBD1 as D (5 bases). The CDR3 consists of 14 residues. Trimming left V 6 bases short and J 2 bases short, with 14 bases between. In germline, CDR1 is KGHSH, CDR2 LQKENI. The CDR3 coding sequence is TGTGCCAGCTCTCCGGAGACAGATGCCTACGAGCAGTACTTC. Translated: CASSPETDAYEQYF.

This chain links TRBV7-2 with TRBJ2-1, with 9 bases fitting TRBD2. This CDR3 region has 16 residues. The V segment lost 3 bases and the J segment 4 bases; nucleotides outside the gene matches: 7. CDR1 and CDR2 from the germline V gene are SGHTA and FQGNSA. This CDR3 is CASSFLAGAGYNEQFF. DNA for the CDR3: TGTGCCAGCAGCTTCTTAGCGGGGGCGGGGTACAATGAGCAGTTCTTC.

On this clone itself: This sample also contains other DNA sequences that code for the same CDR3. J is TRBJ2-3 and V is TRBV5-1; 10 positions match TRBD1. This CDR3 region has 15 residues. Trimming at V came to 0 bases and at J to 3 bases, leaving 1 base not matched to a gene. From germline, CDR1 is SGHRS and CDR2 YFSETQ. In DNA, the CDR3 is TGCGCCAGCAGCTTGGCGGGACAGGGGACAGATACGCAGTATTTT. Translated: CASSLAGQGTDTQYF.

The chain carries TRBV19 and TRBJ2-7; 7 bases match TRBD2. This CDR3 region has 13 residues. The germline gives CDR1 LNHDA, CDR2 SQIVND (reference sequence). Trimming took 5 bases from V and 3 from J; bases not matched to a gene: 4. CDR3 residues: CASSRGDGYEQYF. In nucleotides, the CDR3 is TGTGCCAGTAGTCGGGGGGACGGCTACGAGCAGTACTTC.

The chain links TRBV27 to TRBJ2-3, with D perhaps TRBD1 (6 bases). Looked up from germline, CDR1 is MNHEY and CDR2 is SMNVEV (reference sequence). The CDR3 consists of 15 residues. The V gene lost 6 bases and the J gene lost 2 bases, with 15 bases spanning the gap. The DNA for the CDR3 is TGTGCCAGCAGATATATTACAGGGCCCACAGATACGCAGTATTTT. This gives the protein CASRYITGPTDTQYF.

This chain connects TRBV6-1 to TRBJ1-5; D may be TRBD1 (6 bases). Deletions cut 3 bases from V and 4 bases from J, with 19 bases between. This CDR3 spans 17 amino acids. Per the germline V gene, CDR1 is MNHNS and CDR2 is SASEGT. The CDR3 DNA reads as TGTGCCAGCAGTGATTTCCTCATCTGGGGGCGGAATCAGCCCCAGCATTTT. Protein product: CASSDFLIWGRNQPQHF.

J is TRBJ1-1 and V is TRBV10-3; the D gene is possibly TRBD1 (6 bases). V lost 4 bases, J lost 3 bases, and 12 bases lay in between. Germline V gives CDR1 ENHRY, CDR2 SYGVKD. The CDR3 loop spans 14 amino acids. CDR3 protein: CAISGTVGDTEAFF. The DNA of the CDR3 is TGTGCCATCAGTGGGACAGTAGGGGACACTGAAGCTTTCTTT.

The V and J genes are TRBV18 and TRBJ2-2; D is uncertain. CDR1 is KGHSH, CDR2 LQKENI, per germline. This CDR3 comprises 16 residues. V shed 2 bases and J shed 3 bases, with 13 bases lying between them. The DNA for the CDR3 is TGTGCCAGCTCACCAGGGCATTATGAGCACACCGGGGAGCTGTTTTTT. Translating gives CASSPGHYEHTGELFF.

V is TRBV28 and J is TRBJ2-2; D gene ambiguous. Germline CDR1 MDHEN, CDR2 SYDVKM. V was trimmed by 2 bases and J by 1 base, leaving 11 bases between them. The CDR3 contains 16 residues. The DNA for the CDR3 is TGTGCCAGCAGTTTAGTCCCCCCGGGGAACACCGGGGAGCTGTTTTTT. It is translated as CASSLVPPGNTGELFF.

V is TRBV24-1 and J is TRBJ1-4, with TRBD1 matching 9 bases. This CDR3 region has 16 residues. The germline V gene has CDR1 KGHDR and CDR2 SFDVKD. The J segment lost 6 bases and the V segment lost 4 bases, leaving 8 bases of the junction unmatched. The CDR3 loop is CATSDRTGGADEKLFF. For the CDR3, the DNA is TGTGCCACCAGTGACCGCACAGGGGGCGCAGATGAAAAACTGTTTTTT.

V is TRBV29-1 and J is TRBJ2-5, with 7 bases identical to TRBD1. The V and J ends lost 7 bases and 5 bases, in that order; junction bases with no gene match: 10. There are 13 residues in the CDR3. CDR1 is SQVTM, CDR2 ANQGSEA, per germline. The CDR3 spells CSGLRTGGETQYF. CDR3 nucleotide sequence: TGCAGCGGACTGAGGACAGGCGGGGAGACCCAGTACTTC.

This chain links TRBV6-2 or TRBV6-3 with TRBJ2-3, with D perhaps being TRBD1 or TRBD2 (5 bases each). Per germline, CDR1 MNHEY and CDR2 SVGEGT. The ends were cut back, 6 bases at V and 4 bases at J, with 8 bases in the middle. CDR3 length: 12 amino acids. CDR3: CASSRGADTQYF. In DNA form, the CDR3 reads TGTGCCAGCAGCCGGGGCGCAGATACGCAGTATTTT.

In its sample, this clone was seen a few times. The V and J genes are TRBV7-8 and TRBJ1-2, with D possibly being TRBD1 (5 bases). The V and J ends lost 5 bases and 6 bases respectively, with 13 bases between them. The CDR3 loop spans 13 amino acids. The V gene's germline CDR1 is SGHVS and CDR2 FQNEAQ. DNA of the CDR3: TGTGCCAGCAGCCCCCCGGCAGGGAATGGCTACACCTTC. The encoded protein is CASSPPAGNGYTF.